This entry lists 12 T cell receptor beta chains sequenced from one sample in a study of response to subunit inactivated influenza vaccine. TCRdb recomputed calls from the RT-PCR reads with MiXCR, one row per CDR3 protein. The sample gives 700,000 to 900,000 distinct CDR3 sequences, approximately 22% of which show up once; more than 8.5% is in the top ten. The input for sequencing was PBMCs from blood, taken approximately 5 days after vaccination. Every receptor here comes from a man over 45 who received an inactivated influenza vaccine.

This chain uses TRBV12-3 or TRBV12-4 with TRBJ2-5; D gene unclear. CDR3 length: 14 residues. V lost 4 bases to trimming and J lost 0 bases, with 9 bases between them. The CDR3 DNA sequence: TGTGCCAGCAGTTATTACATAGACCAAGAGACCCAGTACTTC. It encodes CASSYYIDQETQYF.

The chain has TRBV3-1 and TRBJ1-2; the D is unclear. Germline values: CDR1 LGHDT, CDR2 YNNKEL (reference sequence). Trimming removed 4 bases from V and 0 bases from J, with 9 bases in between. The CDR3 contains 14 residues. Here the CDR3 DNA reads TGTGCCAGCAGCCCGGACGGGGCTAACTATGGCTACACCTTC. The encoded protein is CASSPDGANYGYTF.

This clonotype occurred a few times. The chain links TRBV6-5 to TRBJ2-7; D tentatively fits TRBD1 or TRBD2 (5 bases each). Germline lookup yields CDR1 MNHEY and CDR2 SVGAGI. The CDR3 has 15 amino acids. Trimming cost V 0 bases and J 7 bases, with 16 bases left between them. DNA for the CDR3: TGTGCCAGCAGTTACTCGAATTGGTGGGGCGGGGAGCAGTACTTC. Amino acid sequence: CASSYSNWWGGEQYF.

This clonotype was found a few times. The chain has TRBV29-1 and TRBJ2-7; TRBD1 matches at 11 bases. The CDR3 loop spans 14 amino acids. Trimming removed 4 bases from V and 2 bases from J; junction bases left unmatched: 4. The germline V gene encodes CDR1 SQVTM and CDR2 ANQGSEA. The CDR3 nucleotides are TGCAGCGTTGTACGGGACAGGGGGACCTACGAGCAGTACTTC. Amino acid sequence: CSVVRDRGTYEQYF.

The V call is TRBV2, the J call TRBJ2-5, with a tentative D call TRBD2 (6 bases). V was shortened by 7 bases and J by 5 bases, with 17 bases between the two germline ends. Germline CDR1 is SNHLY and CDR2 is FYNNEI. This CDR3 has 14 amino acids. The CDR3 region has the DNA TGTGCCAGCACCGAAGGAGGGCTGGTGGAGACCCAGTACTTC. It translates to CASTEGGLVETQYF.

In its sample, this clonotype was seen many times. The CDR3 region has the DNA TGTGCCAGCAGGGGCGGAGGGAACACCGGGGAGCTGTTTTTT. Translating gives CASRGGGNTGELFF. The chain joins TRBV25-1 to TRBJ2-2, with a weak D call TRBD2 (5 bases). CDR1 is MGHDK, CDR2 SYGVNS, per germline. The CDR3 runs to 14 residues. V lost 6 bases to trimming and J lost 1 base, with 9 bases between them.

This clonotype was seen a handful of times. One end of the junction does not line up with germline, which may come from a read error. This chain links TRBV7-9 with TRBJ1-1, with TRBD1 as a possible D gene (6 bases). The CDR3 runs to 15 residues. CDR1 and CDR2 (germline): SEHNR, FQNEAQ (reference sequence). The CDR3 loop reads CASSWGGVVKTEAFF. In nucleotides, the CDR3 is TGTGCCAGCAGCTGGGGGGGCGTGGTGAAAACTGAAGCTTTCTTT.

This clonotype has more than one count but fewer than ten. The rearrangement joins TRBV5-1 to TRBJ2-1; 13 bases are shared with TRBD2. Per the germline V gene, CDR1 is SGHRS and CDR2 is YFSETQ. V shed 2 bases, J shed 7 bases, and the junction held 15 bases outside the gene matches. This CDR3 contains 19 residues. The CDR3 nucleotides are TGCGCCAGCAGCTTAACCGGGACTAGCGGGATATTGGTCGGAAATGAGCAGTTCTTC. As protein: CASSLTGTSGILVGNEQFF. The full variable domain, with the rest looked up from reference TRBV5-1 and TRBJ2-1, is KAGVTQTPRYLIKTRGQQVTLSCSPISGHRSVSWYQQTPGQGLQFLFEYFSETQRNKGNFPGRFSGRQFSNSRSEMNVSTLELGDSALYLCASSLTGTSGILVGNEQFFGPGTRLTVL.

This clonotype was counted ten times or more. The gene calls are TRBV24-1 and TRBJ2-1, with TRBD1 matching over 9 bases. Germline values: CDR1 KGHDR, CDR2 SFDVKD. V shed 2 bases, J shed 8 bases, and the junction held 9 bases outside the gene matches. The CDR3 is 16 amino acids. The CDR3, as DNA: TGTGCCACCAGTGATTGCGGACAGGGGAATTGCGATGAGCAGTTCTTC. This sequence encodes CATSDCGQGNCDEQFF.

J is TRBJ2-7 and V is TRBV14, with D uncertain. The germline V gene encodes CDR1 SGHDN and CDR2 FVKESK. Deletions cut 8 bases from V and 3 bases from J, with 11 bases between. The CDR3 totals 12 residues. The CDR3 here is CASGPSIYEQYF. Here the CDR3 DNA reads TGTGCCAGCGGTCCGTCCATCTACGAGCAGTACTTC.

The chain links TRBV20-1 to TRBJ2-4; TRBD1 or TRBD2 may be the D gene (7 bases each). Germline loops: CDR1 DFQATT, CDR2 SNEGSKA (reference sequence). Trimming removed 5 bases from V and 6 bases from J, with 14 bases in between. The CDR3 contains 13 residues. CDR3 in DNA: TGCAGTGCTGGGCCCAGGGGGGGAAACATTCAGTACTTC. As protein: CSAGPRGGNIQYF.

This clonotype was recorded many times. This chain connects TRBV15 to TRBJ2-3; the D gene is possibly TRBD1 (6 bases). This CDR3 is 15 amino acids long. Germline loops: CDR1 LNHNV, CDR2 YYDKDF (reference sequence). V lost 3 bases and J 3 bases, leaving 13 bases between the germline ends. The CDR3 nucleotides are TGTGCCACCAGCAGCCGGCAGGGGACAACAGATACGCAGTATTTT. Translation: CATSSRQGTTDTQYF.